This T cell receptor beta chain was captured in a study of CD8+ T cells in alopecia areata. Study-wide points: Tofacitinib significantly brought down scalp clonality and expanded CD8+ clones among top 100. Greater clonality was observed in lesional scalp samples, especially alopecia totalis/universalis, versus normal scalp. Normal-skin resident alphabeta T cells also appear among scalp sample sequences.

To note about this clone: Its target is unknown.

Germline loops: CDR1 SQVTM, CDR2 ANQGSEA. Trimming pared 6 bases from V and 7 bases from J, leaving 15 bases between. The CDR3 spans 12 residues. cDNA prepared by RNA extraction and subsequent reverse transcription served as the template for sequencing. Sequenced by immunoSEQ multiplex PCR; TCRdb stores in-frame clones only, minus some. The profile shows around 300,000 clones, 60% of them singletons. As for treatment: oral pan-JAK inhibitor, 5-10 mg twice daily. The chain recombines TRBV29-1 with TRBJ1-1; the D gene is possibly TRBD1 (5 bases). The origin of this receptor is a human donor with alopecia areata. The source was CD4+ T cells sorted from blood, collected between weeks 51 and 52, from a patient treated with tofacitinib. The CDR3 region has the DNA TGCAGCGTCGGGACTGTAGGTATTGAAGCTTTCTTT. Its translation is CSVGTVGIEAFF.